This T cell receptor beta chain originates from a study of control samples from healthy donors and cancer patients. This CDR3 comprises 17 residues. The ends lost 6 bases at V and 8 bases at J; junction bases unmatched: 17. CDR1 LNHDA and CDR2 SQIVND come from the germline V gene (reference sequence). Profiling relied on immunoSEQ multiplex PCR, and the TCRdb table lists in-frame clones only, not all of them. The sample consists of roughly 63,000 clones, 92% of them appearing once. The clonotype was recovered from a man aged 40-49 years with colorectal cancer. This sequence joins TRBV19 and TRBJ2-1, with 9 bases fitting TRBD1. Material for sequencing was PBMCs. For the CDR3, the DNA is TGTGCCAGTAGCATGGATATAGGGACAGGGTCATTCGATGAGCAGTTCTTC. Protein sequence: CASSMDIGTGSFDEQFF.